These 8 T cell receptor beta chains share one sample of origin, sequenced in a study of blood T cell repertoires in COVID-19. Sequencing used immunoSEQ multiplex PCR; TCRdb keeps in-frame clones, though not all of them. Here the sample spans over 75,000 clones, around 88% being singletons. The sample taken for sequencing was peripheral blood. Receptors were obtained from a human donor in a cohort sampled during active COVID-19.

This chain joins TRBV7-2 and TRBJ1-2; D might be TRBD1 (5 bases). Trimming pared 5 bases from V and 2 bases from J, leaving 21 bases between. Germline CDR1 and CDR2: SGHTA and FQGNSA. The CDR3 length is 17 residues. The CDR3 DNA reads as TGTGCCAGCAGCCCAAGGGACTCAAACCCGAGGAACTATGGCTACACCTTC. Protein: CASSPRDSNPRNYGYTF.

The chain couples TRBV2 to TRBJ2-5, with D possibly being TRBD1 (6 bases). The V gene's germline CDR1 is SNHLY and CDR2 FYNNEI. The CDR3 is 13 residues long. V gave up 7 bases and J gave up 2 bases, with 11 bases separating them. In DNA form, the CDR3 reads TGTGCCAGCAACGGACAGAGACAAGAGACCCAGTACTTC. The encoded protein is CASNGQRQETQYF.

This chain connects TRBV5-1 to TRBJ2-5, with D unclear. The CDR3 is made up of 14 amino acids. Germline lookup yields CDR1 SGHRS and CDR2 YFSETQ. Trimming shortened V by 0 bases and J by 2 bases, and 8 bases separated the two germline ends. The CDR3, as DNA: TGCGCCAGCAGCTTGGGGTCAGGACAAGAGACCCAGTACTTC. Protein: CASSLGSGQETQYF.

CDR3 region: CASSRGGADYEQYF. CDR3 nucleotide sequence: TGTGCCAGCAGCCGGGGGGGCGCTGACTACGAGCAGTACTTC. The chain carries TRBV6-5 and TRBJ2-7; TRBD2 aligns across 8 bases. Germline values: CDR1 MNHEY, CDR2 SVGAGI. The CDR3 totals 14 residues. J gave up 3 bases and V 6 bases, and 7 bases lay outside the gene matches.

This CDR3 is CASSLRLAGGYNEQFF. The DNA of the CDR3 is TGTGCCAGCAGCCTTAGACTAGCGGGAGGGTACAATGAGCAGTTCTTC. The chain is built from TRBV11-2 and TRBJ2-1, with 14 bases that match TRBD2. The CDR3 loop spans 16 amino acids. Germline CDR1 is SGHAT and CDR2 is FQNNGV. V lost 5 bases and J lost 4; bases outside the gene matches: 4.

The chain combines TRBV28 with TRBJ2-7, with 11 bases aligning to TRBD2. Germline V lookup: CDR1 MDHEN, CDR2 SYDVKM. V shed 5 bases and J 2 bases; nucleotides not matched to a gene: 11. There are 17 residues in the CDR3. The CDR3 region has the DNA TGTGCCAGCAGTCTCCCTCCTGGACTAGCGGGTACCTACGAGCAGTACTTC. This codes for CASSLPPGLAGTYEQYF.

This chain links TRBV10-2 with TRBJ2-7, with TRBD2 as a possible D gene (7 bases). Germline lookup yields CDR1 WSHSY and CDR2 SAAADI. The CDR3 is 19 amino acids. Between the trimmed V and J ends, which lost 0 bases and 0 bases, there was a span of 21 bases. CDR3 loop: CASSESGGQGLATSYEQYF. Written as DNA, the CDR3 is TGCGCCAGCAGTGAGTCGGGGGGGCAGGGTCTCGCAACCTCCTACGAGCAGTACTTC.

The J gene is TRBJ2-5, the V gene TRBV24-1; no clear D. The CDR3 totals 14 residues. In germline, CDR1 is KGHDR, CDR2 SFDVKD. Trimming took 2 bases from V and 5 from J, leaving 11 bases between them. The CDR3, as DNA: TGTGCCACCAGTGATTCTCTTCCTCTGGAGACCCAGTACTTC. Residues: CATSDSLPLETQYF.